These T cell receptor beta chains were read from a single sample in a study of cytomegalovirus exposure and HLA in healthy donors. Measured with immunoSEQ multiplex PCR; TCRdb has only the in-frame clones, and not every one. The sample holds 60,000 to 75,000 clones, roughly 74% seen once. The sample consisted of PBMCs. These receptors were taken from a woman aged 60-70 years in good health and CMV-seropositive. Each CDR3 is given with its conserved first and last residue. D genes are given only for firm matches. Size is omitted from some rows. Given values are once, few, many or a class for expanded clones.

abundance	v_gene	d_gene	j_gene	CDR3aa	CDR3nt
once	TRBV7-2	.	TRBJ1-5	CASSPGYNQPQHF	TGTGCCAGCAGCCCAGGGTACAATCAGCCCCAGCATTTT
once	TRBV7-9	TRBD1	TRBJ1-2	CASSLQGATYTF	TGTGCCAGCAGCTTACAGGGGGCTACCTACACCTTC
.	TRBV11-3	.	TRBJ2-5	CASSLEQQETQYF	TGTGCCAGCAGCTTAGAACAGCAAGAGACCCAGTACTTC
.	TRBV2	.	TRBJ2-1	CASSGESDEQFF	TGTGCCAGCTCGGGGGAGTCCGATGAGCAGTTCTTC
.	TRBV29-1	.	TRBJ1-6	CSVVTGGNSPLHF	TGCAGCGTCGTCACGGGGGGAAATTCACCCCTCCACTTT
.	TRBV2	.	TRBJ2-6	CASRASGANVLTF	TGTGCCAGCAGAGCATCTGGGGCCAACGTCCTGACTTTC
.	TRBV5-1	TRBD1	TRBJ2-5	CASSLGDRSDGTQYF	TGCGCCAGCAGCTTGGGGGACAGGTCGGACGGGACCCAGTACTTC
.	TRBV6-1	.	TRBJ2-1	CASSDRGKGNEQFF	TGTGCCAGCAGTGATCGCGGGAAGGGCAATGAGCAGTTCTTC
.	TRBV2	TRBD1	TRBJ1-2	CASRARGGYYGYTF	TGTGCCAGCAGGGCCAGAGGGGGCTACTATGGCTACACCTTC
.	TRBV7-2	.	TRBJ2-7	CASSFVGASSYEQYF	TGTGCCAGCAGCTTTGTTGGGGCCAGCTCCTACGAGCAGTACTTC
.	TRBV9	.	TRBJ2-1	CASSVGGIKLFF	TGTGCCAGCAGCGTAGGAGGGATTAAGTTATTCTTC
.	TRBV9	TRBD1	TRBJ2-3	CASSVADRGISTDTQYF	TGTGCCAGCAGCGTTGCCGACAGGGGCATTAGCACAGATACGCAGTATTTT
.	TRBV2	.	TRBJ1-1	CASSATGLTEAFF	TGTGCCAGCAGTGCCACAGGGCTCACTGAAGCTTTCTTT
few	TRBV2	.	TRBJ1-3	CASSVRLVDTIYF	TGTGCCAGCAGTGTCCGGCTAGTGGACACCATATATTTT
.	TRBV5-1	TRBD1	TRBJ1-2	CASSGQGFGYTF	TGCGCCAGCAGCGGACAGGGTTTCGGCTACACCTTC
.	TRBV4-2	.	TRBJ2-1	CASSVGGYNEQFF	TGTGCCAGCAGCGTAGGGGGCTACAATGAGCAGTTCTTC
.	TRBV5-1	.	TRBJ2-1	CASSLGASGRDEQFF	TGCGCCAGCAGCTTGGGGGCTAGTGGGAGAGATGAGCAGTTCTTC
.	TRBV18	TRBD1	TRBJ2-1	CASSPRQGDSDEQFF	TGTGCCAGCTCACCTCGACAGGGGGACTCGGATGAGCAGTTCTTC
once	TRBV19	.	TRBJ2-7	CASSTMGHSYEQYF	TGTGCCAGTAGTACTATGGGACACAGCTACGAGCAGTACTTC
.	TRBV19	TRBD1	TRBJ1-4	CASSRRSGTGHATNEKLFF	TGTGCCAGTAGTCGTAGATCCGGGACAGGTCATGCAACTAATGAAAAACTGTTTTTT
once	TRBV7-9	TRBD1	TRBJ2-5	CASIRQGAETQYF	TGTGCCAGCATCCGACAGGGAGCAGAGACCCAGTACTTC
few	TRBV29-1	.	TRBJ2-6	CSVTTGTNVLTF	TGCAGCGTGACGACCGGGACCAACGTCCTGACTTTC